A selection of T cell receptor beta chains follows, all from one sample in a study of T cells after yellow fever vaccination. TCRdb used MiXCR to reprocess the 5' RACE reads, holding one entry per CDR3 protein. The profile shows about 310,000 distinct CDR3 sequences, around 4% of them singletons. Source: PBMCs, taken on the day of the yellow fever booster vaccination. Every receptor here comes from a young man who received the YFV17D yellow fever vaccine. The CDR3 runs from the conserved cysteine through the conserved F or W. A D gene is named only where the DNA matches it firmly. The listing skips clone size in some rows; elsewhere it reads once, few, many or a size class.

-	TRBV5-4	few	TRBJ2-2	CASSLELQRTGELFF	TGTGCCAGCAGCTTGGAGCTGCAGCGCACCGGGGAGCTGTTTTTT
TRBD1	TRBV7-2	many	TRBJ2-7	CASSPRQGPREQYF	TGTGCCAGCAGCCCCCGACAGGGTCCGCGGGAGCAGTACTTC
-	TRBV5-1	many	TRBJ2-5	CASSLAAESTQYF	TGCGCCAGCAGCTTGGCGGCGGAATCGACCCAGTACTTC
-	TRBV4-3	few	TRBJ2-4	CASSQDPQGGIQYF	TGCGCCAGCAGCCAAGATCCCCAAGGAGGCATTCAGTACTTC
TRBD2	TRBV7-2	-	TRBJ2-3	CASRGGVTDTQYF	TGTGCCAGCCGGGGGGGCGTGACAGATACGCAGTATTTT
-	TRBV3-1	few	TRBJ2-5	CASSQEWSGVGETQYF	TGTGCCAGCAGCCAAGAATGGTCGGGGGTTGGTGAGACCCAGTACTTC
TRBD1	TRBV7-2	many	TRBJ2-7	CASSFVSRQGGEQYF	TGTGCCAGCAGCTTCGTATCCCGACAGGGCGGCGAGCAGTACTTC
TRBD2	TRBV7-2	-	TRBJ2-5	CASSQNSGKETQYF	TGTGCCAGCAGCCAAAATAGCGGGAAAGAGACCCAGTACTTC
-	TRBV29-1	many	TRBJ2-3	CSVGTASTDTQYF	TGCAGCGTTGGTACAGCTAGCACAGATACGCAGTATTTT
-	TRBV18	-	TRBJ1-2	CASSPLPSSSYGYTF	TGTGCCAGCTCACCCCTACCCTCCAGTTCCTATGGCTACACCTTC
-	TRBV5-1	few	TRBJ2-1	CASSQASGNYNEQFF	TGCGCCAGCAGCCAAGCCTCGGGCAACTACAATGAGCAGTTCTTC
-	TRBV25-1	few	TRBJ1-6	CASSEVGRGSYNSPLHF	TGTGCCAGCAGTGAAGTGGGTCGGGGATCCTATAATTCACCCCTCCACTTT
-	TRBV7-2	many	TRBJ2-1	CASSFLPRNEQFF	TGTGCCAGCAGCTTCCTCCCTCGGAATGAGCAGTTCTTC
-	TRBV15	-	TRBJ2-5	CATSRGDGVSGKETQYF	TGTGCCACCAGCAGAGGGGACGGTGTGTCAGGAAAGGAGACCCAGTACTTC
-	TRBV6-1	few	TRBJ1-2	CASWPGTTNYGYTF	TGTGCCAGCTGGCCGGGAACCACTAACTATGGCTACACCTTC